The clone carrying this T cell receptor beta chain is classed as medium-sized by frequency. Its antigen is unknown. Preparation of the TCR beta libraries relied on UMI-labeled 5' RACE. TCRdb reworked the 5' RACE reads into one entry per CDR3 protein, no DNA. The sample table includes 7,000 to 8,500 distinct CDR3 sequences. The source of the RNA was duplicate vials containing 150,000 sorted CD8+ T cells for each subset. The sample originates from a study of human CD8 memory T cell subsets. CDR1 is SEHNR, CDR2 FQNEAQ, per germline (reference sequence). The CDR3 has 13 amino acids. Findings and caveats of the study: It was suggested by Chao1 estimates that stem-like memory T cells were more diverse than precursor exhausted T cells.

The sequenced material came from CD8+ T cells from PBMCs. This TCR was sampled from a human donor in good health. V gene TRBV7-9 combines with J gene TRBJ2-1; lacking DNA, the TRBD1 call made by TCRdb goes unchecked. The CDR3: CASSPSRDHEQFF.